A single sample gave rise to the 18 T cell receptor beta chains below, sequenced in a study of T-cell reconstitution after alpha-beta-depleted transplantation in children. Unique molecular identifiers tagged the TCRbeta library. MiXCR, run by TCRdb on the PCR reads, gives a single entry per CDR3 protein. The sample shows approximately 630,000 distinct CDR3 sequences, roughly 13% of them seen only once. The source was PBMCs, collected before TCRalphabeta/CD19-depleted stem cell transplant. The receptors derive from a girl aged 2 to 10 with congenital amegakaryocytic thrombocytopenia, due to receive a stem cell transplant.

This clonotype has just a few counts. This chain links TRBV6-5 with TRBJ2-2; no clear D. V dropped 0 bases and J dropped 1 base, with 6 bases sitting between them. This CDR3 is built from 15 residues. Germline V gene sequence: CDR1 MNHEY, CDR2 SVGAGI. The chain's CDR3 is CASSYSILNTGELFF. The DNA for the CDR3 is TGTGCCAGCAGTTACTCGATCCTGAACACCGGGGAGCTGTTTTTT.

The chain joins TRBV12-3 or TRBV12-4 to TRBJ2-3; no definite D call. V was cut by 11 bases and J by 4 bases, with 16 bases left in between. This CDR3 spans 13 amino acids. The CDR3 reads CAASDPNADTQYF. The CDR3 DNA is TGTGCCGCCAGCGACCCGAACGCAGATACGCAGTATTTT.

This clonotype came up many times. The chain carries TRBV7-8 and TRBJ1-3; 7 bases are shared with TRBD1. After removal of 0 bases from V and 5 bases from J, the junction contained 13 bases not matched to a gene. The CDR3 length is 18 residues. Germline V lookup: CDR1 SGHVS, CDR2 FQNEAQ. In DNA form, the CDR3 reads TGTGCCAGCAGCTTAGCGCGGATGACAGGGTTACGTCGAAACACCATATATTTT. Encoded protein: CASSLARMTGLRRNTIYF. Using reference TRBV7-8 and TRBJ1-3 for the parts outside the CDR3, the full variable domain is GAGVSQSPRYKVAKRGQDVALRCDPISGHVSLFWYQQALGQGPEFLTYFQNEAQLDKSGLPSDRFFAERPEGSVSTLKIQRTQQEDSAVYLCASSLARMTGLRRNTIYFGEGSWLTVV.

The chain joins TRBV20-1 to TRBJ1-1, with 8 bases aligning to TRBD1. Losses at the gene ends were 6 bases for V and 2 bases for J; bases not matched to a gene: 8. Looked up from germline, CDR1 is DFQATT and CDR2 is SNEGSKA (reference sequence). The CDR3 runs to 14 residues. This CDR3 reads CSAQRTGINTEAFF. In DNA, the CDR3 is TGCAGTGCCCAAAGGACAGGGATCAACACTGAAGCTTTCTTT.

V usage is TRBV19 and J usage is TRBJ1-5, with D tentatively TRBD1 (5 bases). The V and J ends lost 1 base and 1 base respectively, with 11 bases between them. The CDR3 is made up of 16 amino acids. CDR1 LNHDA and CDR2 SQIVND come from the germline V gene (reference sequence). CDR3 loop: CASSIGVDSSNQPQHF. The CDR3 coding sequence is TGTGCCAGTAGTATAGGCGTCGACAGCAGCAATCAGCCCCAGCATTTT.

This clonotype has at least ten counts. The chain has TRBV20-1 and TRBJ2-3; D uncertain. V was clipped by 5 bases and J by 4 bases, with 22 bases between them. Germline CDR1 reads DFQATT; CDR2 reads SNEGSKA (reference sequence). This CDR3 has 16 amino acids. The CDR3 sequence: CSAFPPLEFSADTQYF. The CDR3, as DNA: TGCAGTGCTTTCCCGCCCTTAGAATTCTCTGCAGATACGCAGTATTTT.

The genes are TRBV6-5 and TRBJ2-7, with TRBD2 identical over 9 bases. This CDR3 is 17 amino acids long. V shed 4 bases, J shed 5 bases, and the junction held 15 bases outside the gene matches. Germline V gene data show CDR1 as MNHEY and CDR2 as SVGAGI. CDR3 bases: TGTGCCAGCAGTTCCTCAAGCGGGAGGCGTAACCTGGACGAGCAGTACTTC. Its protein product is CASSSSSGRRNLDEQYF.

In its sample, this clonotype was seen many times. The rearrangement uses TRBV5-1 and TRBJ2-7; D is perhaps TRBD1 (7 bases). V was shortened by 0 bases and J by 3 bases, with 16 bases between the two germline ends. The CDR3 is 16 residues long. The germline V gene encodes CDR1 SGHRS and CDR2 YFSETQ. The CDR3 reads CASSLVEGTEGYEQYF. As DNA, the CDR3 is TGCGCCAGCAGCTTGGTGGAGGGGACAGAAGGCTACGAGCAGTACTTC.

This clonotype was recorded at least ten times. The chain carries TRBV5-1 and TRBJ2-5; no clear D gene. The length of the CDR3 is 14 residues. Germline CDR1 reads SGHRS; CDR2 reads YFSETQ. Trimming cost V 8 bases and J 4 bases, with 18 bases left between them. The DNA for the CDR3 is TGCGCCAGTAAACTGACGGAACATGGAGAGACCCAGTACTTC. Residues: CASKLTEHGETQYF.

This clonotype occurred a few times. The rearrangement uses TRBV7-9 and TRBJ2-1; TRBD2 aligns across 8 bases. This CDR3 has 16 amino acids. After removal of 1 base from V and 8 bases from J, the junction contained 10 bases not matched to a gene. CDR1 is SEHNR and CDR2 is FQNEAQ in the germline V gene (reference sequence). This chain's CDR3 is CASSLVAGREGHEQFF. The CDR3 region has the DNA TGTGCCAGCAGCTTAGTAGCGGGACGGGAGGGGCATGAGCAGTTCTTC. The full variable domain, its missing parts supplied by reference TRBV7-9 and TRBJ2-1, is DTGVSQNPRHKITKRGQNVTFRCDPISEHNRLYWYRQTLGQGPEFLTYFQNEAQLEKSRLLSDRFSAERPKGSFSTLEIQRTEQGDSAMYLCASSLVAGREGHEQFFGPGTRLTVL.

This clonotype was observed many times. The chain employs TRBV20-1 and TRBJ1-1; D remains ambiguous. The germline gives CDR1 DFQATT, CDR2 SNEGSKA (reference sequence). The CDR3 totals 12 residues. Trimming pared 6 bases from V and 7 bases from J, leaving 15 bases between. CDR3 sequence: CSAPRSPSEAFF. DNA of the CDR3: TGCAGTGCCCCGAGGAGTCCTAGTGAAGCTTTCTTT.

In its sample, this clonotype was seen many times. In DNA, the CDR3 is TGCGCCAGCAGCCAAGATTGGAGCTCTGGAAACACCATATATTTT. This codes for CASSQDWSSGNTIYF. The rearrangement uses TRBV4-1 and TRBJ1-3, with D unclear. This CDR3 comprises 15 residues. The germline V and J ends were trimmed by 0 bases and 0 bases, with 6 bases remaining between them. Germline V gives CDR1 MGHRA, CDR2 YSYEKL.

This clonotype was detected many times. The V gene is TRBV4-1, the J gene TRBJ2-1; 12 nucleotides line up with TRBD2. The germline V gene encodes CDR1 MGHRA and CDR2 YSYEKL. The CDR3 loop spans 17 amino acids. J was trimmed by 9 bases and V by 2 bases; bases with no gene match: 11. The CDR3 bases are TGCGCCAGCAGCCAACGGCTAGCGGGAGGGCCAGTGTTTGAGCAGTTCTTC. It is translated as CASSQRLAGGPVFEQFF.

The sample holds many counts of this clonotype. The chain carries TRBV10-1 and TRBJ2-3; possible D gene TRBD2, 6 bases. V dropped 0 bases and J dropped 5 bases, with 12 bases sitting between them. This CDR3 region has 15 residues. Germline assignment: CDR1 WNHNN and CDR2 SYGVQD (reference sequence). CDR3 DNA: TGCGCCAGCAGTGAGTCTAAGGCGGGAAGAGATACGCAGTATTTT. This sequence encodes CASSESKAGRDTQYF.

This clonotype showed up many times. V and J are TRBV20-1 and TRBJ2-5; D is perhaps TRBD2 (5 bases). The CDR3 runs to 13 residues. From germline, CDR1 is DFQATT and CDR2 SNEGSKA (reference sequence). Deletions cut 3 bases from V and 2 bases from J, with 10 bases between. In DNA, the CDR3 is TGCAGTGCTAGGAGCGGCCAGCAAGAGACCCAGTACTTC. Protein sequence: CSARSGQQETQYF.

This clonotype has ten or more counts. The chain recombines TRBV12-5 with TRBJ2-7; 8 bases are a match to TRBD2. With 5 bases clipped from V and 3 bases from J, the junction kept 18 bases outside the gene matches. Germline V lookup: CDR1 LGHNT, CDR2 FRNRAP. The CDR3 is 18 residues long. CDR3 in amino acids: CASGRTVTTSGDLYEQYF. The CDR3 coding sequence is TGTGCTAGTGGTAGGACAGTCACTACTAGCGGAGACCTCTACGAGCAGTACTTC.

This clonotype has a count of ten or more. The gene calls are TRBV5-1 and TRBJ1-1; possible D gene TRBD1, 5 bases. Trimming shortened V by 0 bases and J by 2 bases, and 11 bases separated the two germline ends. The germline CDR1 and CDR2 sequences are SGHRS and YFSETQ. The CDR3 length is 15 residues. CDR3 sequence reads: CASSLGPTANTEAFF. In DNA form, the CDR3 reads TGCGCCAGCAGCTTGGGTCCGACAGCAAACACTGAAGCTTTCTTT.

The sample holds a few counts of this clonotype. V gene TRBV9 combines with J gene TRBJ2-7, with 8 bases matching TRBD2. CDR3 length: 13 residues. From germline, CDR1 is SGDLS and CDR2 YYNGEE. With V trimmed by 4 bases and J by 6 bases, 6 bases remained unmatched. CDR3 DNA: TGTGCCAGCAGCCCCGGGACTAGTCCCGAGCAGTACTTC. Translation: CASSPGTSPEQYF.